Shown below are 27 T cell receptor beta chains from a single sample sequenced in a study of identical twins. Each CDR3 protein gets one entry after TCRdb re-called the 5' RACE reads with MiXCR. Among around 550,000 distinct CDR3 sequences, about 15% were seen once, and the ten largest hold about 0.4%. This sample also appeared in a second study, on yellow fever vaccine responses in identical twins.

The sample taken for sequencing was CD4+ T cells sorted from blood. The receptors derive from a woman between 18 and 29 years old in good health.

The CDR3 here is CASAPGQGGPRSYNEQFF. The CDR3 DNA sequence: TGCGCCAGCGCCCCCGGCCAGGGAGGTCCCCGGTCCTACAATGAGCAGTTCTTC. The chain joins TRBV5-1 to TRBJ2-1; a weak D match, TRBD2 (6 bases). V was trimmed by 7 bases and J by 1 base, leaving 24 bases between them. The CDR3 covers 18 residues. CDR1 is SGHRS, CDR2 YFSETQ, per germline. Full variable domain (rest looked up from reference TRBV5-1 and TRBJ2-1): KAGVTQTPRYLIKTRGQQVTLSCSPISGHRSVSWYQQTPGQGLQFLFEYFSETQRNKGNFPGRFSGRQFSNSRSEMNVSTLELGDSALYLCASAPGQGGPRSYNEQFFGPGTRLTVL.

This clonotype was observed a handful of times. The chain employs TRBV5-1 and TRBJ1-1; no clear D. The CDR3 is 13 amino acids. Germline values: CDR1 SGHRS, CDR2 YFSETQ. V dropped 3 bases and J dropped 5 bases, with 11 bases sitting between them. CDR3 sequence reads: CASSWVEGTEAFF. The CDR3 DNA sequence: TGCGCCAGCAGCTGGGTGGAGGGAACTGAAGCTTTCTTT.

This clonotype has a handful of counts. This chain links TRBV4-1 with TRBJ2-3; 9 bases agree with TRBD2. CDR1 and CDR2 from the germline V gene are MGHRA and YSYEKL. This CDR3 comprises 19 residues. After removal of 1 base from V and 2 bases from J, the junction contained 13 bases not matched to a gene. As DNA, the CDR3 is TGCGCCAGCAGCCAAGGCGGAATAGCGGGAGTCGCCCCCACAGATACGCAGTATTTT. Translating it yields CASSQGGIAGVAPTDTQYF.

A single count supports this clonotype. A read error may explain this, as a much larger clone is one base away. This sequence joins TRBV3-1 and TRBJ2-1; unclear D gene. Looked up from germline, CDR1 is LGHDT and CDR2 is YNNKEL (reference sequence). Trimming removed 3 bases from V and 1 base from J, with 7 bases in between. This CDR3 contains 14 residues. The DNA of the CDR3 is TGTGCCAGCAGCCACGGACGGTCCTACAATGAGCAGTTCTTC. Its translation: CASSHGRSYNEQFF.

V usage is TRBV5-1 and J usage is TRBJ2-7, with no clear D. This CDR3 region has 14 residues. Germline lookup yields CDR1 SGHRS and CDR2 YFSETQ. V was shortened by 4 bases and J by 0 bases, with 11 bases between the two germline ends. The CDR3 sequence is CASSHPPNSYEQYF. CDR3 DNA: TGCGCCAGCAGCCACCCCCCGAACTCCTACGAGCAGTACTTC.

This chain connects TRBV11-3 to TRBJ2-1; D may be TRBD2 (5 bases). The CDR3 is made up of 14 amino acids. Trimming left V 0 bases short and J 10 bases short, with 13 bases between. Germline-derived CDR1 and CDR2 are SGHNT and YENEEA. CDR3: CASSLEAERREQFF. Here the CDR3 DNA reads TGTGCCAGCAGCTTAGAGGCGGAGCGGAGGGAGCAGTTCTTC.

The rearrangement uses TRBV29-1 and TRBJ2-7, with 7 positions matching TRBD1. Germline loops: CDR1 SQVTM, CDR2 ANQGSEA. The CDR3 loop spans 15 amino acids. The V segment lost 7 bases and the J segment 0 bases; nucleotides outside the gene matches: 12. The CDR3 sequence is CSASLPGQSSYEQYF. CDR3 nucleotide sequence: TGCAGCGCTTCACTTCCGGGACAGAGCTCCTACGAGCAGTACTTC.

The V and J genes are TRBV20-1 and TRBJ2-1; 8 nucleotides line up with TRBD2. The CDR3 contains 14 residues. V shed 3 bases, J shed 2 bases, and the junction held 3 bases outside the gene matches. Germline assignment: CDR1 DFQATT and CDR2 SNEGSKA (reference sequence). For the CDR3, the DNA is TGCAGTGCTAGCGGGGGGGCCGCCTACAATGAGCAGTTCTTC. It yields the protein CSASGGAAYNEQFF.

The rearrangement uses TRBV24-1 and TRBJ2-7, with 7 bases matching TRBD2. Germline CDR1 KGHDR, CDR2 SFDVKD. The CDR3 is made up of 16 amino acids. Unmatched junction bases numbered 12, after V lost 2 bases and J lost 6 bases. CDR3 DNA: TGTGCCACCAGTGATTCAAGGAGCGGGGCCCGATGCGAGCAGTACTTC. Its translation is CATSDSRSGARCEQYF.

This clonotype was observed at least ten times. V gene TRBV12-3 or TRBV12-4 combines with J gene TRBJ2-1; TRBD1 aligns across 7 bases. The CDR3 totals 15 residues. The V gene end was trimmed by 3 bases and the J gene end by 3 bases; junction bases not matched to a gene: 5. The CDR3 region has the DNA TGTGCCAGCAGTTTTTGGCAGGGGGACTACAATGAGCAGTTCTTC. Translation gives CASSFWQGDYNEQFF.

A few counts support this clonotype. The CDR3 DNA is TGTGCCAGCAGGAGGGGTACTAGCCCTTCAGATACGCAGTATTTT. Translating gives CASRRGTSPSDTQYF. V and J are TRBV2 and TRBJ2-3; D might be TRBD2 (6 bases). Germline V gene lookup returns CDR1 SNHLY and CDR2 FYNNEI. The V gene lost 6 bases and the J gene lost 4 bases, with 17 bases spanning the gap. This CDR3 is built from 15 residues. Full variable domain (missing parts from reference TRBV2 and TRBJ2-3): EPEVTQTPSHQVTQMGQEVILRCVPISNHLYFYWYRQILGQKVEFLVSFYNNEISEKSEIFDDQFSVERPDGSNFTLKIRSTKLEDSAMYFCASRRGTSPSDTQYFGPGTRLTVL.

The CDR3 bases are TGCAGTGCTAGAGATAAGGACAGGGGGACGTATAGCAATCAGCCCCAGCATTTT. Residues: CSARDKDRGTYSNQPQHF. The chain recombines TRBV20-1 with TRBJ1-5; 10 positions agree with TRBD1. The V segment lost 0 bases and the J segment 0 bases; nucleotides outside the gene matches: 8. This CDR3 is built from 18 residues. The germline gives CDR1 DFQATT, CDR2 SNEGSKA (reference sequence).

There are a few counts of this clonotype. The chain combines TRBV7-8 with TRBJ2-1, with 13 bases identical to TRBD2. Trimming at V came to 3 bases and at J to 0 bases, leaving 8 bases not matched to a gene. This CDR3 is built from 19 residues. In germline, CDR1 is SGHVS, CDR2 FQNEAQ. The CDR3 region has the DNA TGTGCCAGCAGCTTGAGGACTAGCGGGAGACTATCCTCCTACAATGAGCAGTTCTTC. It is translated as CASSLRTSGRLSSYNEQFF.

The chain carries TRBV10-3 and TRBJ2-3; 9 positions agree with TRBD1. The CDR3 extends over 15 amino acids. CDR1 and CDR2 from the germline V gene are ENHRY and SYGVKD. The junction had 6 bases not matched to a gene; V was cut back by 5 bases and J by 3 bases. Here the CDR3 reads CAISRTGADTDTQYF. In DNA, the CDR3 is TGTGCCATCAGTAGGACAGGGGCCGATACAGATACGCAGTATTTT.

The rearrangement links TRBV5-5 to TRBJ1-5; D is unresolved. This CDR3 region has 13 residues. Trimming left V 2 bases short and J 4 bases short, with 7 bases between. Germline V gene data show CDR1 as SGHKS and CDR2 as YYEKEE (reference sequence). The CDR3 spells CASSFEANQPQHF. In DNA form, the CDR3 reads TGTGCCAGCAGCTTTGAGGCGAATCAGCCCCAGCATTTT.

This chain links TRBV2 with TRBJ2-7, with a tentative D call TRBD2 (6 bases). The CDR3 is 12 residues long. The germline CDR1 and CDR2 sequences are SNHLY and FYNNEI. V was shortened by 3 bases and J by 6 bases, with 9 bases between the two germline ends. CDR3: CASSDGGVEQYF. CDR3 bases: TGTGCCAGCAGTGATGGAGGGGTCGAGCAGTACTTC.

This clonotype was seen a few times. The genes are TRBV4-1 and TRBJ2-1; perhaps D is TRBD1 or TRBD2 (6 bases each). CDR1 and CDR2 (germline): MGHRA, YSYEKL. Trimming stripped 0 bases from V and 3 bases from J, with 12 bases between. The length of the CDR3 is 16 residues. CDR3 in amino acids: CASSQDDRGLYNEQFF. In nucleotides, the CDR3 is TGCGCCAGCAGCCAAGATGACCGGGGGCTCTACAATGAGCAGTTCTTC.

The chain joins TRBV28 to TRBJ2-7, with 9 bases lining up with TRBD2. Germline CDR1 MDHEN, CDR2 SYDVKM. CDR3 length equals 16 residues. V was clipped by 6 bases and J by 4 bases; unmatched bases: 13. CDR3 bases: TGTGCCAGCAGCACTCGTAGCGGGAGAGGATGGTACGAGCAGTACTTC. Translating gives CASSTRSGRGWYEQYF.

This clonotype was detected a few times. The rearrangement links TRBV21-1 to TRBJ2-7; TRBD1, the table's D call, was not compared with the DNA. TRBV21-1 is classified as a pseudogene. The CDR3 totals 15 residues. The CDR3 nucleotides read TGTGCCAGCAGCCCCCTGCAGGGGCGATACTACGAGCAGTACGTC. Amino acids: CASSPLQGRYYEQYV.

This clonotype was counted only a few times. The V call is TRBV18, the J call TRBJ2-1, with TRBD1 as a possible D gene (5 bases). CDR3 length: 14 residues. With 6 bases removed from V and 2 bases from J, the gap between germline ends came to 11 bases. Germline-derived CDR1 and CDR2 are KGHSH and LQKENI. CDR3: CASSELGAYNEQFF. Written as DNA, the CDR3 is TGTGCCAGCTCCGAGCTAGGGGCCTACAATGAGCAGTTCTTC.

There are a few counts of this clonotype. For the CDR3, the DNA is TGTGCCAGCAGCCCAACCAGGGAAAACGGGGAGCTGTTTTTT. Translation gives CASSPTRENGELFF. The rearrangement uses TRBV7-9 and TRBJ2-2; D perhaps matches TRBD1 (5 bases). Trimming shortened V by 5 bases and J by 7 bases, and 14 bases separated the two germline ends. The CDR3 contains 14 residues. Germline V gene lookup returns CDR1 SEHNR and CDR2 FQNEAQ (reference sequence).

The rearrangement links TRBV6-5 to TRBJ2-2, with D uncertain. V lost 4 bases to trimming and J lost 5 bases, with 14 bases between them. CDR3 size: 15 residues. Per the germline V gene, CDR1 is MNHEY and CDR2 is SVGAGI. CDR3: CASSSKNRQTGELFF. DNA of the CDR3: TGTGCCAGCAGTTCGAAAAATAGACAAACCGGGGAGCTGTTTTTT.

The chain combines TRBV20-1 with TRBJ1-6, with TRBD1 identical over 8 bases. CDR1 DFQATT and CDR2 SNEGSKA come from the germline V gene (reference sequence). With 6 bases clipped from V and 4 bases from J, the junction kept 5 bases outside the gene matches. This CDR3 is built from 14 residues. The CDR3 sequence is CSASDREYNSPLHF. The CDR3 DNA is TGCAGTGCGTCGGACAGGGAGTATAATTCACCCCTCCACTTT.

The chain recombines TRBV5-6 with TRBJ2-1; no firm D call. This CDR3 is built from 15 residues. Germline V lookup: CDR1 SGHDT, CDR2 YYEEEE. Trimming removed 1 base at V and 2 bases at J, with 10 bases between. CDR3 amino acids: CASSLSLLAYNEQFF. CDR3 nucleotide sequence: TGTGCCAGCAGCTTGTCTCTACTCGCCTACAATGAGCAGTTCTTC.

This clonotype was picked up a small number of times. The genes are TRBV20-1 and TRBJ2-2; no reliable D call. CDR3 size: 12 residues. Germline loops: CDR1 DFQATT, CDR2 SNEGSKA (reference sequence). V was pared by 1 base and J by 7 bases, with 7 bases between. The DNA of the CDR3 is TGCAGTGCTAGAGGAAAACTCGGGGAGCTGTTTTTT. Translated: CSARGKLGELFF.

This clonotype has only a few counts. This sequence joins TRBV20-1 and TRBJ1-6; D ambiguous. The CDR3 extends over 14 amino acids. Germline CDR1 DFQATT, CDR2 SNEGSKA (reference sequence). V lost 6 bases and J 0 bases, leaving 9 bases between the germline ends. The CDR3 here is CSARPSSYNSPLHF. The CDR3 region has the DNA TGCAGTGCGAGACCTAGCTCCTATAATTCACCCCTCCACTTT.

V usage is TRBV5-1 and J usage is TRBJ2-3; TRBD2 might be the D (5 bases). The CDR3 loop spans 13 amino acids. The germline gives CDR1 SGHRS, CDR2 YFSETQ. With 0 bases removed from V and 6 bases from J, the gap between germline ends came to 8 bases. CDR3 nucleotides: TGCGCCAGCAGCTTGGCCGGGATGGATACGCAGTATTTT. Translation gives CASSLAGMDTQYF.